Below are 29 T cell receptor beta chains sequenced from a single sample in a study of human T cells and chemical hapten exposure. The time point was: patch test 3, about 24 weeks after DPC sensitization. The treatment: therapeutic diphenylcyclopropenone sensitization with weekly scalp DPC. Each CDR3 protein gets one entry after TCRdb re-called the RACE reads with MiXCR. The sample records 130,000 or so distinct CDR3 sequences, approximately 11% being singletons. The specimen comprised whole blood, sampled in connection with sensitization to the hapten diphenylcyclopropenone (DPC). All receptors derive from a woman between 45 and 60 years old with alopecia areata. Some clones in this sample may be carry-over from other donors' samples.

This clonotype was recorded a few times. This chain links TRBV20-1 with TRBJ2-1; 8 bases fit TRBD2. V dropped 0 bases and J dropped 2; count of bases not matched to a gene: 6. Germline V gene data show CDR1 as DFQATT and CDR2 as SNEGSKA (reference sequence). The CDR3 contains 16 residues. Here the CDR3 reads CSAREGAGAPYNEQFF. DNA for the CDR3: TGCAGTGCTAGAGAGGGAGCGGGAGCCCCCTACAATGAGCAGTTCTTC.

This clonotype appeared many times. One end of the junction is discordant with germline, which a read error may explain. This chain connects TRBV5-1 to TRBJ2-5; D is undetermined. Germline V CDR1 and CDR2: SGHRS, YFSETQ. The CDR3 has 12 residues. This CDR3 reads CASSLGQETQYF. CDR3 DNA sequence: TGTGCCAGCAGCCTAGGGCAGGAGACCCAGTACTTC.

In its sample, this clonotype was seen many times. This chain uses TRBV7-2 with TRBJ2-7, with D uncertain. The length of the CDR3 is 15 residues. Germline values: CDR1 SGHTA, CDR2 FQGNSA. Trimming pared 1 base from V and 2 bases from J, leaving 12 bases between. The DNA of the CDR3 is TGTGCCAGCAGCTTAGGTCCCACGCCTCCCTACGAGCAGTACTTC. Amino acids: CASSLGPTPPYEQYF.

This rearrangement joins TRBV12-3 or TRBV12-4 to TRBJ1-2; D is undetermined. The CDR3 has 14 residues. V lost 6 bases and J lost 5, with 16 bases in between. The CDR3 sequence is CASSRHVLEYGYTF. CDR3 sequence (DNA): TGTGCCAGCAGCCGGCACGTGTTGGAGTATGGCTACACCTTC.

V gene TRBV2 combines with J gene TRBJ1-2; D not resolved. V lost 7 bases to trimming and J lost 0 bases, with 12 bases between them. The germline V gene encodes CDR1 SNHLY and CDR2 FYNNEI. The CDR3 consists of 14 residues. The CDR3: CASKFGNPNYGYTF. The CDR3 nucleotides are TGTGCCAGCAAGTTTGGGAACCCTAACTATGGCTACACCTTC. Full variable domain (outside the CDR3, taken from reference TRBV2 and TRBJ1-2): EPEVTQTPSHQVTQMGQEVILRCVPISNHLYFYWYRQILGQKVEFLVSFYNNEISEKSEIFDDQFSVERPDGSNFTLKIRSTKLEDSAMYFCASKFGNPNYGYTFGSGTRLTVV.

This clonotype was seen only a few times. This chain links TRBV3-1 with TRBJ2-3; 9 bases fit TRBD2. Germline trimming cut 7 bases from V and 2 bases from J; bases unmatched to any gene: 7. Germline CDR1 LGHDT, CDR2 YNNKEL (reference sequence). The CDR3 consists of 15 residues. The CDR3 DNA sequence: TGTGCCAGCATGAATAGCGGGGGCCTCACAGATACGCAGTATTTT. Protein: CASMNSGGLTDTQYF.

The chain is built from TRBV5-4 and TRBJ1-2; 9 bases align to TRBD1. This CDR3 region has 16 residues. Germline values: CDR1 SGHNT, CDR2 YYREEE (reference sequence). Trimming at V came to 7 bases and at J to 2 bases, leaving 12 bases not matched to a gene. The DNA for the CDR3 is TGTGCCAGCCTTTCGGGAGGGGGACAGGGAAACTATGGCTACACCTTC. Translating gives CASLSGGGQGNYGYTF.

This clonotype was seen many times. CDR3 in amino acids: CASSSSYNSNQPQHF. In DNA form, the CDR3 reads TGTGCCAGCTCATCGTCATACAATAGCAATCAGCCCCAGCATTTT. The chain recombines TRBV18 with TRBJ1-5; D ambiguous. V lost 5 bases, J lost 0 bases, and 11 bases lay in between. Germline V lookup: CDR1 KGHSH, CDR2 LQKENI. CDR3 length: 15 amino acids.

This clonotype showed up just a few times. The chain joins TRBV12-3 or TRBV12-4 to TRBJ2-3, with no clear D. The V and J ends lost 8 bases and 6 bases respectively, with 15 bases between them. The CDR3 covers 13 residues. The CDR3 sequence: CASHDRFGDTQYF. DNA for the CDR3: TGTGCCAGCCATGACCGTTTTGGGGATACGCAGTATTTT.

This rearrangement joins TRBV12-3 or TRBV12-4 to TRBJ2-1; 10 bases line up with TRBD2. The trim removed 6 bases at V and 9 bases at J, leaving 17 bases unmatched. The CDR3 has 17 residues. The CDR3 coding sequence is TGTGCCAGCAGCCTGGGTGGGGATAGCGGGAGGATTGGTGAGCAGTTCTTC. This translates into CASSLGGDSGRIGEQFF.

This clonotype was seen a handful of times. The V and J genes are TRBV4-3 and TRBJ2-7; 9 nucleotides agree with TRBD1. CDR1 is LGHNA and CDR2 is YSLEER in the germline V gene. Unmatched junction bases numbered 7, after V lost 1 base and J lost 3 bases. The CDR3 runs 16 residues. The CDR3 sequence is CASSQARTGDFYEQYF. The CDR3 nucleotides are TGCGCCAGCAGCCAAGCAAGGACAGGGGATTTCTACGAGCAGTACTTC.

The V and J genes are TRBV29-1 and TRBJ2-7; TRBD2 matches at 7 bases. Germline V gene data show CDR1 as SQVTM and CDR2 as ANQGSEA. This CDR3 has 13 residues. The J segment lost 1 base and the V segment lost 7 bases, leaving 7 bases of the junction unmatched. The CDR3 bases are TGCAGCGCTTTCAACGGGGGGTCCTACGAGCAGTACTTC. This encodes CSAFNGGSYEQYF.

This clonotype has a count of ten or more. The chain combines TRBV5-4 with TRBJ2-3, with a weak D call TRBD2 (5 bases). Looked up from germline, CDR1 is SGHNT and CDR2 is YYREEE (reference sequence). This CDR3 is built from 15 residues. V lost 2 bases and J 1 base, leaving 11 bases between the germline ends. The CDR3 protein is CASSLGGQRTDTQYF. DNA for the CDR3: TGTGCCAGCAGCTTAGGAGGCCAACGCACAGATACGCAGTATTTT.

Only a few counts were recorded for this clonotype. The chain has TRBV12-3 or TRBV12-4 and TRBJ2-7; D gene unclear. The V end was cut by 2 bases, the J end by 2 bases, with 10 bases between. The CDR3 sequence is 14 residues long. The CDR3 is CASSLRQVAYEQYF. The DNA of the CDR3 is TGTGCCAGCAGTTTACGGCAGGTTGCCTACGAGCAGTACTTC.

The V gene is TRBV7-2, the J gene TRBJ2-7; TRBD2 matches 9 bases. The CDR3 length is 15 residues. The V and J ends lost 5 bases and 2 bases, in that order; junction bases with no gene match: 7. Germline-derived CDR1 and CDR2 are SGHTA and FQGNSA. The CDR3 nucleotides are TGTGCCAGCAGCCCCCAGCGGGGGGCAACCTACGAGCAGTACTTC. This sequence encodes CASSPQRGATYEQYF.

This clonotype was counted only a few times. V usage is TRBV3-1 and J usage is TRBJ1-5; D ambiguous. The CDR3 is 17 amino acids. The V and J ends lost 1 base and 0 bases respectively, with 13 bases between them. In germline, CDR1 is LGHDT, CDR2 YNNKEL (reference sequence). The CDR3 here is CASSQGTASYSNQPQHF. DNA for the CDR3: TGTGCCAGCAGCCAAGGTACGGCCAGTTATAGCAATCAGCCCCAGCATTTT.

V and J are TRBV27 and TRBJ2-5; 7 bases line up with TRBD1. Trimming removed 5 bases from V and 0 bases from J; junction bases left unmatched: 3. This CDR3 region has 14 residues. The germline V gene has CDR1 MNHEY and CDR2 SMNVEV (reference sequence). The CDR3 DNA sequence: TGTGCCAGCAGTCTGGACAGGAACCAAGAGACCCAGTACTTC. It is translated as CASSLDRNQETQYF.

This clonotype occurred many times. The chain couples TRBV20-1 to TRBJ1-2; D is uncertain. V gave up 1 base and J gave up 0 bases, with 18 bases separating them. The CDR3 has 17 amino acids. Looked up from germline, CDR1 is DFQATT and CDR2 is SNEGSKA (reference sequence). CDR3: CSARGGINLLSNYGYTF. The CDR3 coding sequence is TGCAGTGCTAGAGGAGGGATCAACTTACTTTCTAACTATGGCTACACCTTC.

V is TRBV6-2 or TRBV6-3 and J is TRBJ1-1, with 7 positions matching TRBD1. This CDR3 comprises 13 residues. The germline V gene has CDR1 MNHEY and CDR2 SVGEGT. After removal of 4 bases from V and 4 bases from J, the junction contained 3 bases not matched to a gene. The CDR3 DNA reads as TGTGCCAGCAGTTCTGGGACAGCCACTGAAGCTTTCTTT. This gives the protein CASSSGTATEAFF.

The chain couples TRBV7-2 to TRBJ2-3; D gene ambiguous. The CDR3 totals 14 residues. The germline V gene has CDR1 SGHTA and CDR2 FQGNSA. V lost 11 bases, J lost 0 bases, and 15 bases lay in between. The CDR3 nucleotides read TGTGCCGTCAAGAGGACGGCTAGCACAGATACGCAGTATTTT. This encodes CAVKRTASTDTQYF.

The J gene is TRBJ2-7, the V gene TRBV29-1; TRBD1 matches 10 bases. The CDR3 is made up of 12 amino acids. Per the germline V gene, CDR1 is SQVTM and CDR2 is ANQGSEA. J lost 6 bases, V lost 8 bases, and 7 bases had no gene match. The CDR3 reads CSTRDRGIEQYF. The CDR3 region has the DNA TGCAGCACCCGGGACAGGGGTATCGAGCAGTACTTC.

V and J are TRBV4-1 and TRBJ1-3; D is unresolved. V was cut by 3 bases and J by 0 bases, with 12 bases left in between. This CDR3 is built from 16 residues. Germline values: CDR1 MGHRA, CDR2 YSYEKL. CDR3 nucleotides: TGCGCCAGCAGCCAGCTAGTATCATACTCTGGAAACACCATATATTTT. It specifies CASSQLVSYSGNTIYF.

This chain joins TRBV2 and TRBJ2-6, with a weak D call TRBD2 (5 bases). CDR3 length: 16 amino acids. V lost 8 bases and J lost 1, with 15 bases in between. Germline V lookup: CDR1 SNHLY, CDR2 FYNNEI. The CDR3 loop is CASFVNRGSGANVLTF. The CDR3 DNA reads as TGTGCCAGCTTTGTAAACCGGGGTTCTGGGGCCAACGTCCTGACTTTC.

This clonotype has more than one count but fewer than ten. This chain uses TRBV19 with TRBJ2-6; weak D call: TRBD2 (5 bases). V dropped 5 bases and J dropped 4 bases, with 9 bases sitting between them. This CDR3 has 14 amino acids. The germline CDR1 and CDR2 sequences are LNHDA and SQIVND (reference sequence). The DNA for the CDR3 is TGTGCCAGTAGTGTAGCGTTCGGGGCCAACGTCCTGACTTTC. Protein sequence: CASSVAFGANVLTF.

This clonotype showed up many times. The chain recombines TRBV7-2 with TRBJ2-2, with D perhaps TRBD2 (6 bases). Trimming cost V 5 bases and J 1 base, with 11 bases left between them. Germline CDR1 is SGHTA and CDR2 is FQGNSA. This CDR3 is 15 amino acids long. CDR3: CASSPQAGNTGELFF. The CDR3 DNA is TGTGCCAGCAGCCCACAAGCGGGGAACACCGGGGAGCTGTTTTTT.

V and J are TRBV12-3 or TRBV12-4 and TRBJ1-4; a possible D gene is TRBD1 (6 bases). The ends were cut back, 6 bases at V and 6 bases at J, with 17 bases in the middle. The CDR3 loop spans 15 amino acids. The CDR3 DNA follows: TGTGCCAGCAGACCCAAACAGGGAACGGATGAAAAACTGTTTTTT. This sequence encodes CASRPKQGTDEKLFF.

This clonotype appeared many times. The V call is TRBV5-5, the J call TRBJ2-5; a possible D gene is TRBD1 (6 bases). The V end was cut by 2 bases, the J end by 0 bases, with 8 bases between. The CDR3 consists of 14 residues. Germline V gene lookup returns CDR1 SGHKS and CDR2 YYEKEE (reference sequence). The CDR3 reads CASSFGQYQETQYF. The CDR3 nucleotides read TGTGCCAGCAGCTTCGGACAGTACCAAGAGACCCAGTACTTC.

This chain uses TRBV5-6 with TRBJ2-3; D is perhaps TRBD1 (5 bases). Trimming stripped 4 bases from V and 7 bases from J, with 10 bases between. The CDR3 totals 12 residues. Germline V gene lookup returns CDR1 SGHDT and CDR2 YYEEEE. CDR3 residues: CASSRRDNTQYF. As DNA, the CDR3 is TGTGCCAGCAGCCGCAGGGATAATACGCAGTATTTT. Full variable domain (outside the CDR3, taken from reference TRBV5-6 and TRBJ2-3): DAGVTQSPTHLIKTRGQQVTLRCSPKSGHDTVSWYQQALGQGPQFIFQYYEEEERQRGNFPDRFSGHQFPNYSSELNVNALLLGDSALYLCASSRRDNTQYFGPGTRLTVL.

This clonotype was counted a few times. The chain joins TRBV10-3 to TRBJ2-1, with D unresolved. Germline CDR1 reads ENHRY; CDR2 reads SYGVKD. Trimming removed 7 bases at V and 6 bases at J, with 16 bases between. The CDR3 runs to 14 residues. The CDR3 nucleotides read TGTGCCATCACAACCGCCGGAAAGGGCAATGAGCAGTTCTTC. It codes for CAITTAGKGNEQFF.